A selection of T cell receptor beta chains follows, all from one sample in a study of CD8+CD57+ T cells in acquired aplastic anemia. TCRdb reprocessed the reads via MiXCR and lists one record per CDR3 protein. The sample includes more than 45,000 distinct CDR3 sequences, roughly 60% of them seen just once. The sample was sorted CD4+, CD8+, or CD8+CD57+ T cells (not recorded which) from PBMCs. The receptors derive from a human donor with aplastic anemia. CDR3s include the opening cysteine and the closing phenylalanine or tryptophan.

TRBV25-1	TRBJ1-1	CASTPTGQGAGTEAFF
TRBV7-2	TRBJ2-7	CASSFISDEQYF
TRBV19	TRBJ1-1	CASRLTANTEAFF
TRBV11-1	TRBJ2-1	CASSIRGGLDEQFF
TRBV10-1	TRBJ2-7	CASSEILAPYEQYF
TRBV6-1	TRBJ2-3	CATSERSDTQYF
TRBV7-9	TRBJ1-2	CARGTGDGYTF
TRBV2	TRBJ1-3	CASSEGRAGNTIYF
TRBV5-1	TRBJ2-2	CASSLDGSGELFF
TRBV6-5	TRBJ2-1	CASSYDPGRNEQFF
TRBV11-2	TRBJ2-2	CDSSLVWGNTGGLFF
TRBV20-1	TRBJ1-2	CSASTDYGYTF
TRBV7-6	TRBJ1-1	CASSVGRNTEAFF
TRBV6-1	TRBJ1-2	CASAKDSYYGYTF
TRBV19	TRBJ2-1	CASTGTDLGEQFF
TRBV28	TRBJ1-5	CASSLKGQGYQPQHF
TRBV10-3	TRBJ2-7	CATGGMSYEQYF
TRBV29-1	TRBJ1-1	CSVEGEGAGTEAFF
TRBV25-1	TRBJ1-1	CASSIRDRDTEAFF
TRBV19	TRBJ1-1	CASSISGTGNTEAFF
TRBV19	TRBJ2-7	CASSLAPTTYLYEQYF
TRBV9	TRBJ1-6	CASSVDAGRNSPLHF